This T cell receptor (beta chain) is from a study of T cells in Graves' hyperthyroidism and ophthalmopathy. The table lists this clonotype with a few counts. Its antigen is undetermined. Amplified TCR beta CDR3 regions derived from RNA transcripts. During a first-round RT-PCR of the TCR CDR3, the HTBI primer set was used. MiXCR, applied by TCRdb to the multiplex PCR reads, yields one record per CDR3 protein. Here the sample spans around 490,000 distinct CDR3 sequences, 15% to 20% being singletons. CDR1 MNHNS and CDR2 SASEGT come from the germline V gene. V lost 8 bases, J lost 5 bases, and 12 bases lay in between. The CDR3 has 13 amino acids. Ophthalmopathy patients all had a Clinical Activity Score of at least 3, a NOSPECS grade of at least 4 and disease under 3 months old. Whole-study results and caveats: Among clonotypes expanded in thyroid above 0.001, most were also found in blood. The model anticipated ophthalmopathy a median about six months pre-onset.

The receptor's source is a man aged 40-49 years with Graves' ophthalmopathy. Sequencing used blood. The chain combines TRBV6-1 with TRBJ2-2, with D perhaps TRBD1 or TRBD2 (5 bases each). Here the CDR3 reads CASPGTATGELFF. In DNA form, the CDR3 reads TGTGCCAGCCCAGGGACGGCTACCGGGGAGCTGTTTTTT.